The 20 T cell receptor beta chains below come from one sample, sequenced in a study of control samples from healthy donors and cancer patients. The data were produced by immunoSEQ multiplex PCR, yet TCRdb's version contains in-frame clones alone and is incomplete. The table lists around 140,000 clones, roughly 94% of them singletons, with under 15% in the top ten. Sequenced sample: blood. These receptors were collected from a middle-aged man in good health.

DNA of the CDR3: TGCGCCAGCAGTGAAGGATCGGGAAACACCATATATTTT. Its translation: CASSEGSGNTIYF. The V and J genes are TRBV10-1 and TRBJ1-3, with D hard to call. The CDR3 runs 13 residues. The germline V and J ends were trimmed by 3 bases and 4 bases, with 7 bases remaining between them. The germline gives CDR1 WNHNN, CDR2 SYGVQD (reference sequence).

CDR3 region: CASRAGTGGLRYTF. CDR3 sequence (DNA): TGTGCCAGCAGAGCCGGGACAGGAGGCTTGCGCTACACCTTC. The chain uses TRBV6-5 and TRBJ1-2, with TRBD1 identical over 8 bases. Looked up from germline, CDR1 is MNHEY and CDR2 is SVGAGI. The CDR3 contains 14 residues. J gave up 9 bases and V 6 bases, and 12 bases lay outside the gene matches.

The V gene is TRBV11-2, the J gene TRBJ2-5; 12 bases match TRBD2. The junction had 13 bases not matched to a gene; V was cut back by 5 bases and J by 3 bases. The CDR3 is made up of 18 amino acids. CDR1 and CDR2 (germline): SGHAT, FQNNGV. CDR3 nucleotides: TGTGCCAGCAGCCCGACCCCCCTAGCGGGGGGGCTGAAAGAGACCCAGTACTTC. It encodes CASSPTPLAGGLKETQYF.

This chain joins TRBV6-4 and TRBJ2-7; the D is unclear. V lost 3 bases, J lost 2 bases, and 11 bases lay in between. This CDR3 has 14 residues. Looked up from germline, CDR1 is MRHNA and CDR2 is SNTAGT. The CDR3, as DNA: TGTGCCAGCAGTGAAGGCCCCGGTCCCTACGAGCAGTACTTC. Translated: CASSEGPGPYEQYF.

The gene calls are TRBV7-2 and TRBJ2-3, with D maybe TRBD2 (5 bases). This CDR3 has 13 residues. Germline V gene data show CDR1 as SGHTA and CDR2 as FQGNSA. Trimming took 1 base from V and 6 from J, leaving 8 bases between them. The CDR3: CASSLGLLDTQYF. The CDR3 DNA is TGTGCCAGCAGCTTAGGACTACTCGATACGCAGTATTTT.

The chain uses TRBV19 and TRBJ1-5, with 9 positions matching TRBD1. V was clipped by 1 base and J by 6 bases; unmatched bases: 4. The germline CDR1 and CDR2 sequences are LNHDA and SQIVND (reference sequence). This CDR3 region has 15 residues. The CDR3 bases are TGTGCCAGTAGTATAGGGGACAGGGATGGTCAGCCCCAGCATTTT. Protein product: CASSIGDRDGQPQHF.

The chain couples TRBV7-3 to TRBJ2-3; TRBD2 aligns across 9 bases. CDR3 length: 17 residues. V lost 1 base, J lost 5 bases, and 10 bases stayed unmatched. Germline values: CDR1 SGHTA, CDR2 FQGTGA. In DNA, the CDR3 is TGTGCCAGCAGCTTAAAAAAGTTAGCGGGGGCGGGAGATACGCAGTATTTT. As protein: CASSLKKLAGAGDTQYF.

V is TRBV6-5 and J is TRBJ1-4; maybe TRBD1 (5 bases). Between the trimmed V and J ends, which lost 6 bases and 7 bases, there was a span of 15 bases. This CDR3 spans 14 amino acids. Germline V CDR1 and CDR2: MNHEY, SVGAGI. The CDR3, as DNA: TGTGCCAGCAGAAGGGACTCGGGTGGTGAAAAACTGTTTTTT. Its translation: CASRRDSGGEKLFF.

In its sample, this clone was seen once. The chain joins TRBV24-1 to TRBJ1-2, with TRBD1 matching 7 bases. V trimming: 4 bases; J trimming: 4 bases; junction bases outside the gene matches: 5. The CDR3 runs 14 residues. Germline values: CDR1 KGHDR, CDR2 SFDVKD. DNA for the CDR3: TGTGCCACCAGTGAAGGACAGGAGGCCTATGGCTACACCTTC. Encoded protein: CATSEGQEAYGYTF.

The DNA of the CDR3 is TGTGCCAGCAGCCCGGGGACAGGAAGACCCAATGAGCAGTTCTTC. Its protein product is CASSPGTGRPNEQFF. This chain joins TRBV7-8 and TRBJ2-1, with 8 bases fitting TRBD1. The CDR3 spans 15 residues. Germline V lookup: CDR1 SGHVS, CDR2 FQNEAQ. J lost 6 bases, V lost 5 bases, and 9 bases had no gene match. Using reference TRBV7-8 and TRBJ2-1 for the parts outside the CDR3, the full variable domain is GAGVSQSPRYKVAKRGQDVALRCDPISGHVSLFWYQQALGQGPEFLTYFQNEAQLDKSGLPSDRFFAERPEGSVSTLKIQRTQQEDSAVYLCASSPGTGRPNEQFFGPGTRLTVL.

The chain is built from TRBV18 and TRBJ2-5, with D possibly TRBD1 on 6 matching bases. This CDR3 has 18 residues. V lost 0 bases, J lost 3 bases, and 20 bases lay in between. In germline, CDR1 is KGHSH, CDR2 LQKENI. The CDR3 DNA reads TGTGCCAGCTCACCACCGGCTATCGGACGACAGGAAAAAGAGACCCAGTACTTC. This translates into CASSPPAIGRQEKETQYF. The entire variable domain, with the rest obtained from reference TRBV18 and TRBJ2-5, is as follows: NAGVMQNPRHLVRRRGQEARLRCSPMKGHSHVYWYRQLPEEGLKFMVYLQKENIIDESGMPKERFSAEFPKEGPSILRIQQVVRGDSAAYFCASSPPAIGRQEKETQYFGPGTRLLVL.

This clone came up a few times. The chain joins TRBV7-3 to TRBJ1-1; D gene uncertain. V was pared by 3 bases and J by 1 base, with 12 bases between. Germline CDR1 and CDR2: SGHTA and FQGTGA. There are 15 residues in the CDR3. The CDR3 region is CASSLVAVANTEAFF. CDR3 sequence (DNA): TGTGCCAGCAGCTTGGTTGCCGTAGCGAACACTGAAGCTTTCTTT.

The CDR3 DNA reads TGTGCCAGCTCACACCTGGGCGGCTACTCCTACAATGAGCAGTTCTTC. Its protein product is CASSHLGGYSYNEQFF. The V call is TRBV18, the J call TRBJ2-1, with no clear D. The CDR3 has 16 amino acids. The V and J ends lost 4 bases and 0 bases respectively, with 13 bases between them. Germline V gene sequence: CDR1 KGHSH, CDR2 LQKENI.

V is TRBV20-1 and J is TRBJ2-1, with TRBD1 identical over 10 bases. The J segment lost 6 bases and the V segment lost 3 bases, leaving 5 bases of the junction unmatched. Germline CDR1 reads DFQATT; CDR2 reads SNEGSKA (reference sequence). This CDR3 has 14 amino acids. CDR3 region: CSASRDRGVNEQFF. As DNA, the CDR3 is TGCAGTGCTAGTAGGGACAGGGGAGTCAATGAGCAGTTCTTC.

This chain joins TRBV4-1 and TRBJ1-5; 8 bases are shared with TRBD1. The V and J ends lost 2 bases and 2 bases, in that order; junction bases with no gene match: 8. From germline, CDR1 is MGHRA and CDR2 YSYEKL. The CDR3 is 17 residues long. The CDR3 DNA is TGCGCCAGCAGCCAACTCATCGGACAGGGAGGCAATCAGCCCCAGCATTTT. The encoded protein is CASSQLIGQGGNQPQHF.

This rearrangement joins TRBV11-2 to TRBJ2-7; no definite D call. Between the trimmed V and J ends, which lost 6 bases and 3 bases, there was a span of 12 bases. CDR1 SGHAT and CDR2 FQNNGV come from the germline V gene. The CDR3 totals 13 residues. The CDR3 is CASRPSNYYEQYF. For the CDR3, the DNA is TGTGCCAGCAGACCCAGCAACTACTACGAGCAGTACTTC.

This chain uses TRBV29-1 with TRBJ1-3; TRBD1 aligns across 7 bases. The CDR3 is 13 amino acids. The V gene end was trimmed by 5 bases and the J gene end by 4 bases; junction bases not matched to a gene: 5. Germline CDR1 SQVTM, CDR2 ANQGSEA. CDR3 bases: TGCAGCGTTCGGGAGACAGGGGGAAACACCATATATTTT. This codes for CSVRETGGNTIYF. The full variable domain, rest sourced from reference TRBV29-1 and TRBJ1-3, is SAVISQKPSRDICQRGTSLTIQCQVDSQVTMMFWYRQQPGQSLTLIATANQGSEATYESGFVIDKFPISRPNLTFSTLTVSNMSPEDSSIYLCSVRETGGNTIYFGEGSWLTVV.

The J gene is TRBJ1-1, the V gene TRBV11-2; D might be TRBD1 (5 bases). Germline V gene sequence: CDR1 SGHAT, CDR2 FQNNGV. The V end lost 5 bases, the J end lost 0 bases, and 13 bases lay between the germline ends. There are 15 residues in the CDR3. This chain's CDR3 is CASSPLGALNTEAFF. The CDR3 bases are TGTGCCAGCAGCCCGCTTGGGGCGCTGAACACTGAAGCTTTCTTT.

This clone showed up just once. The chain recombines TRBV7-9 with TRBJ1-4, with 7 bases that match TRBD1. Germline CDR1 is SEHNR and CDR2 is FQNEAQ (reference sequence). V shed 4 bases and J 0 bases; nucleotides not matched to a gene: 5. CDR3 length: 16 residues. In nucleotides, the CDR3 is TGTGCCAGCAGCTCTCACAGGGGTCCAACTAATGAAAAACTGTTTTTT. It is translated as CASSSHRGPTNEKLFF.

This chain connects TRBV12-5 to TRBJ1-2; D is possibly TRBD1 (6 bases). This CDR3 comprises 13 residues. V was shortened by 2 bases and J by 8 bases, with 12 bases between the two germline ends. CDR1 is LGHNT and CDR2 is FRNRAP in the germline V gene. Here the CDR3 DNA reads TGTGCTAGTGGTTTGACGACAGGAAACGGCTACACCTTC. Its translation is CASGLTTGNGYTF.